This TCR beta chain was documented in a study of blood T cells in healthy people across ages. Study-wide results and limits: Diversity figures derived from one million T cells were judged to underestimate the true value. Diversity was higher, and naive CD4+ cells more numerous, in long-lived donors than in aged donors.

A remark on this clonotype: The antigen remains unidentified.

There were healthy Caucasian individuals from Russia, aged roughly 6 to 90, serving as donors. The second PCR ran about 6 to 12 cycles with a sample-barcoded 5' primer and J-beta primers. Each of the cDNA molecules was tagged by a template-switch adaptor with 12 random nucleotides. MiXCR, applied by TCRdb to the 5' RACE reads, yields one record per CDR3 protein. The table records some 920,000 distinct CDR3 sequences, roughly 51% of them present only once. The CDR3 has 14 amino acids. With V trimmed by 3 bases and J by 2 bases, 2 bases remained unmatched. CDR1 is SNHLY, CDR2 FYNNEI, per germline. The chain combines TRBV2 with TRBJ2-7, with TRBD1 matching over 9 bases. The clonotype originates from a woman aged 55-75 years in good health. Sequenced: blood. This CDR3 is CASSEDRGTYEQYF. In nucleotides, the CDR3 is TGTGCCAGCAGTGAGGACAGGGGCACCTACGAGCAGTACTTC.